This is a list of T cell receptor beta chains from one sample in a study of blood T cell repertoires in COVID-19. TCRdb's table, derived via immunoSEQ multiplex PCR, lists solely in-frame clones and lacks some. The sample has 90,000 to 120,000 clones, roughly nine tenths seen once; the top ten hold roughly 5%. The sequenced sample was peripheral blood. These receptors were taken from a human donor in a cohort sampled during active COVID-19. Both conserved end residues are part of each CDR3. Fields, in order: D gene, clone size, V gene, J gene, CDR3 DNA, CDR3 protein. D genes are given only for firm matches. The listing skips clone size in some rows; elsewhere it reads once, few, many or a size class.

>-|-|TRBV7-9|TRBJ1-4
TGTGCCAGCAGCCCCGCGAGCCCTGACGGAGAAGAACGGGAAAAACTGTTTTTT
CASSPASPDGEEREKLFF
>TRBD1|-|TRBV6-5|TRBJ1-3
TGTGCCAGCAGTTACACGGACAGGCCTGGAAACACCATATATTTT
CASSYTDRPGNTIYF
>-|-|TRBV2|TRBJ2-5
TGTGCCAGCAGTTCAGGACTATCAGAGACCCAGTACTTC
CASSSGLSETQYF
>TRBD1|few|TRBV27|TRBJ2-2
TGTGCCAGCAGGCGGACAGGGGGTTCCGGGGAGCTGTTTTTT
CASRRTGGSGELFF
>TRBD1|-|TRBV30|TRBJ2-7
TGTGCCTCAAAGACAGGGGCCGTCTACGAGCAGTACTTC
CASKTGAVYEQYF
>TRBD2|-|TRBV28|TRBJ2-1
TGTGCCAGCAGTATTAGCGGGAGGGTGAATGAGCAGTTCTTC
CASSISGRVNEQFF
>-|-|TRBV12-3/TRBV12-4|TRBJ1-1
TGTGCCAGCAGTTCGACACTTAACACTGAAGCTTTCTTT
CASSSTLNTEAFF
>TRBD2|-|TRBV5-6|TRBJ2-1
TGTGCCAGCAGCCTTAGCGGGAGATACAATGAGCAGTTCTTC
CASSLSGRYNEQFF
>-|-|TRBV7-3|TRBJ2-3
TGTGCCAGCAGCTTAACCCCGGACTTTCGCACAGATACGCAGTATTTT
CASSLTPDFRTDTQYF
>-|-|TRBV7-6|TRBJ2-4
TGTGCCAGCAGCTTAGGTGCAGGGCGTTCTTTTGACATTCAGTACTTC
CASSLGAGRSFDIQYF
>-|-|TRBV24-1|TRBJ2-1
TGTGCCACCAGTTTCGGGTACAATGAGCAGTTCTTC
CATSFGYNEQFF
>-|-|TRBV5-1|TRBJ2-3
TGCGCCAGCAGCTTGGATAGAGCCAGCACAGATACGCAGTATTTT
CASSLDRASTDTQYF
>TRBD1|-|TRBV5-4|TRBJ1-1
TGTGCCAGCGGTTCTCGGGGACAGGGGATGAACACTGAAGCTTTCTTT
CASGSRGQGMNTEAFF
>-|-|TRBV10-1|TRBJ2-2
TGCGCCAGCAGTGAAATAGGGGTCGACGGGGAGCTGTTTTTT
CASSEIGVDGELFF
>-|-|TRBV6-6|TRBJ2-5
TGTGCCAGCAGTTACTCAGAGGGTCTGGAGACCCAGTACTTC
CASSYSEGLETQYF
>TRBD1|-|TRBV3-1/TRBV3-2|TRBJ2-1
TGTGCCAGCAGCCAAGATCTCGCAGGGGGCCTTTTGAATGAGCAGTTCTTC
CASSQDLAGGLLNEQFF
>TRBD2|-|TRBV7-6|TRBJ2-1
TGTGCCAGCAGCTTAGTTGGACTAGCGGGGCACAATGAGCAGTTCTTC
CASSLVGLAGHNEQFF
>TRBD1|once|TRBV18|TRBJ1-1
TGTGCCAGCTCACCCGACAGGGTCGCGAACACTGAAGCTTTCTTT
CASSPDRVANTEAFF
>-|-|TRBV7-9|TRBJ2-7
TGTGCCAGCAGCTCAACAGGAAAAATGGGCTACGAGCAGTACTTC
CASSSTGKMGYEQYF
>-|-|TRBV19|TRBJ1-2
TGTGCCAGTAGTTCCTCCCGGGCGGAGGGCCTCTCGGGTGGCTACACCTTC
CASSSSRAEGLSGGYTF
>TRBD1|-|TRBV10-3|TRBJ2-2
TGTGCCATCAGATACCCGGGACAGGGCTATACCGGGGAGCTGTTTTTT
CAIRYPGQGYTGELFF
>TRBD2|-|TRBV18|TRBJ2-3
TGTGCCAGCTCACCAAAGCGGGAGTCAACAGATACGCAGTATTTT
CASSPKRESTDTQYF
>-|-|TRBV20-1|TRBJ2-7
TGCAGTGCTACCGGGGTGGACGAGCAGTACTTC
CSATGVDEQYF
>TRBD2|-|TRBV6-6|TRBJ2-5
TGTGCCAGCAGTCGACCTAGCGGGAGGGCCTTAGAGACCCAGTACTTC
CASSRPSGRALETQYF
>TRBD1|-|TRBV3-1/TRBV3-2|TRBJ1-5
TGTGCCAGCAGCCAAGCGACAGGGGGCAATCAGCCCCAGCATTTT
CASSQATGGNQPQHF
>TRBD1|-|TRBV5-4|TRBJ2-3
TGTGCCAGCAGCTACCAAAACAGGGGGACTGATACGCAGTATTTT
CASSYQNRGTDTQYF
>-|-|TRBV9|TRBJ2-5
TGTGCCAGCAGCGCCCGTCAAGAGACCCAGTACTTC
CASSARQETQYF
>TRBD2|-|TRBV29-1|TRBJ2-1
TGCAGCGTTGAAGAAACCACTAGCGACGAGCAGTTCTTC
CSVEETTSDEQFF
>-|-|TRBV10-1|TRBJ2-1
TGCGCCAGCAGCGACCTAAGCGCAAGCTCCTACAATGAGCAGTTCTTC
CASSDLSASSYNEQFF
>-|once|TRBV19|TRBJ1-5
TGTGCCAGTAGCAGACAGACGCGACAGCCCCAGCATTTT
CASSRQTRQPQHF
>TRBD2|-|TRBV7-2|TRBJ2-5
TGTGCCAGCAGCCCGACTAGCCGAGAGACCCAGTACTTC
CASSPTSRETQYF